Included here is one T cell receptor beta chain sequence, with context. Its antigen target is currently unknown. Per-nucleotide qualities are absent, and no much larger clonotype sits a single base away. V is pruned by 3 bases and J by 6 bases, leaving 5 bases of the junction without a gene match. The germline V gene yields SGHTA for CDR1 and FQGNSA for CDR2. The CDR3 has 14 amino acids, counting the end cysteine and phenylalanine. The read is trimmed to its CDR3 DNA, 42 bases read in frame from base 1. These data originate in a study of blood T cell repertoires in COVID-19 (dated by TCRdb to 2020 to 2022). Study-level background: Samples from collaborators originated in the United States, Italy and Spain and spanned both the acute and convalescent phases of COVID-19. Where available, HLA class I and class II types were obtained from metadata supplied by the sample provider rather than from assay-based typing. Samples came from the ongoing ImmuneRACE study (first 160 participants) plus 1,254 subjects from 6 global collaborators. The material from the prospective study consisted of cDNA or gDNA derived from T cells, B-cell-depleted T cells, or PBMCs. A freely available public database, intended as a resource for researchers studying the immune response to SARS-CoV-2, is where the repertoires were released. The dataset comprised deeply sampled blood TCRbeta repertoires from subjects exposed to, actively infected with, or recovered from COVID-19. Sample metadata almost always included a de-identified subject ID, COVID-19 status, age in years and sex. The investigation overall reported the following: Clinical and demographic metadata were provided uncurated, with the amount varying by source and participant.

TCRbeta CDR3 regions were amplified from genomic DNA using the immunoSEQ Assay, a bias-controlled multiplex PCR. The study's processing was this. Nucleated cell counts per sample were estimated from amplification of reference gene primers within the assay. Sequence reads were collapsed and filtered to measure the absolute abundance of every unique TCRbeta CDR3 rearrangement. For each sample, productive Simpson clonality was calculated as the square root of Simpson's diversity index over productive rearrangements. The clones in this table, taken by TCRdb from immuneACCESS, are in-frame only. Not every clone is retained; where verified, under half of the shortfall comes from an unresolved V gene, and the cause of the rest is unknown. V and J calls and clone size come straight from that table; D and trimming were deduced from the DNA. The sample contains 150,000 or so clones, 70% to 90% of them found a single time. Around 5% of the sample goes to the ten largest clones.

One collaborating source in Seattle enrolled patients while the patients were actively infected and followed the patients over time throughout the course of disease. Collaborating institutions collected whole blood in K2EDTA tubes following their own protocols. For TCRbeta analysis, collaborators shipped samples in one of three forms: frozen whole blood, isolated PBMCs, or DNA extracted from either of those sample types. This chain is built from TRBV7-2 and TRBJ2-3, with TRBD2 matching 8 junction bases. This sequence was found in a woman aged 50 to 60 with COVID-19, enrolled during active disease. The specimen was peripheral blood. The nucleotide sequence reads TGTGCCAGCAGCTTTGCGGGGGGATTGGATACGCAGTATTTT. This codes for CASSFAGGLDTQYF.